A selection of T cell receptor beta chains follows, all from one sample in a study of a mutant IDH1 vaccine in newly diagnosed glioma. Their antigens are not known. The data were produced by immunoSEQ multiplex PCR, yet TCRdb's version contains in-frame clones alone and is incomplete. The sample holds roughly 60,000 clones; 80% are singletons and the top ten take roughly 6.2%. The material was PBMCs, obtained from a glioma patient whose treatment included an IDH1 peptide vaccine. These receptor sequences come from a man between 35 and 55 years old with glioma. CDR3s include the opening cysteine and the closing phenylalanine or tryptophan. The D gene is left open where the match is weak. The size field is filled for only some rows; it gives once, few, many or a size class.

size: few
V: TRBV2
J: TRBJ1-5
D: TRBD1
DNA: TGTGCCAGCAGCTGGACAGGGGGCAACCAGCCCCAGCATTTT
CDR3: CASSWTGGNQPQHF

size: few
V: TRBV6-5
J: TRBJ2-7
D: .
DNA: TGTGCCAGCAGTTACTCGAGCATTTACGAGCAGTACTTC
CDR3: CASSYSSIYEQYF

size: .
V: TRBV6-5
J: TRBJ2-4
D: .
DNA: TGTGCCAGCAGTTACTCGGGACAAGGCAAAAACATTCAGTACTTC
CDR3: CASSYSGQGKNIQYF

size: .
V: TRBV9
J: TRBJ1-4
D: .
DNA: TGTGCCAGCAGCGCAGGGGCCATGGAGGAAAAACTGTTTTTT
CDR3: CASSAGAMEEKLFF

size: .
V: TRBV6-5
J: TRBJ1-1
D: .
DNA: TGTGCCAGCAGTCCGGGACGGAGGAACACTGAAGCTTTCTTT
CDR3: CASSPGRRNTEAFF

size: .
V: TRBV11-2
J: TRBJ2-7
D: TRBD1
DNA: TGTGCCAGCAGCCGGGACAGACTCTACGAGCAGTACTTC
CDR3: CASSRDRLYEQYF

size: .
V: TRBV5-1
J: TRBJ1-1
D: .
DNA: TGCGCCAGCAAGGCAGACAACACTGAAGCTTTCTTT
CDR3: CASKADNTEAFF

size: few
V: TRBV2
J: TRBJ1-5
D: .
DNA: TGTGCCAGCAGTGACACATCTAGCAATCAGCCCCAGCATTTT
CDR3: CASSDTSSNQPQHF

size: once
V: TRBV19
J: TRBJ1-2
D: TRBD1
DNA: TGTGCCAGTACCCCGAAGGGGGCAGGGGGCGTTAGCTATGGCTACACCTTC
CDR3: CASTPKGAGGVSYGYTF

size: .
V: TRBV30
J: TRBJ2-5
D: TRBD2
DNA: TGTGCCTGGAGTGTATCGGGAGGAGAGACCCAGTACTTC
CDR3: CAWSVSGGETQYF

size: .
V: TRBV9
J: TRBJ1-2
D: .
DNA: TGTGCCAGCAGCCTCAGGGTGGACTATGGCTACACCTTC
CDR3: CASSLRVDYGYTF

size: .
V: TRBV4-1
J: TRBJ1-1
D: .
DNA: TGCGCCAGCAGCCGAGGAGCCACTTTGAACACTGAAGCTTTCTTT
CDR3: CASSRGATLNTEAFF

size: .
V: TRBV6-5
J: TRBJ2-2
D: .
DNA: TGTGCCAGCGTCCCAAGGGGAACCGGGGAGCTGTTTTTT
CDR3: CASVPRGTGELFF

size: .
V: TRBV6-1
J: TRBJ1-3
D: .
DNA: TGTGCCAGCAGTGAAGTGGCAGGGCCGGGAAACACCATATATTTT
CDR3: CASSEVAGPGNTIYF